A single T cell receptor (beta chain) is shown here with its context. The target of this receptor is not known. Base quality data are lacking; no much larger clone is found one base away. The immunoSEQ Assay, a bias-controlled multiplex PCR, was used to amplify TCRbeta CDR3 regions from genomic DNA. Per the authors' processing: Within the assay, amplification of reference gene primers was used to estimate how many nucleated cells each sample contained. Sequence reads were collapsed and filtered to measure the absolute abundance of every unique TCRbeta CDR3 rearrangement. For each sample, productive Simpson clonality was calculated by taking the square root of Simpson's diversity index across productive rearrangements. This immuneACCESS table, as held by TCRdb, lists in-frame sequences with V and J called but not all clones. Of the missing ones, under half trace to an unresolved V gene in checked studies; the others have no known cause. That table gives V, J and clone size, and the DNA gave D and trimming. The sample table records around 130,000 clones; about four fifths of these occur just once. The ten largest clones represent more than 9.5% of the sample.

This entry comes from a study of blood T cell repertoires in COVID-19 (dated by TCRdb to the early 2020s). Study-level background: The collaborator samples originated in the United States, Italy and Spain and spanned the acute and convalescent phases of COVID-19. Where available, HLA class I and class II types were taken from metadata supplied by the sample provider and were not determined by assay-based typing. Deeply sampled blood TCRbeta repertoires from subjects exposed to, actively infected with, or recovered from COVID-19 were included in the dataset. A freely available public database, intended as a resource for researchers studying the immune response to SARS-CoV-2, is where the repertoires were released. The samples were drawn from the first 160 participants of the ongoing ImmuneRACE study and from 1,254 subjects provided by 6 global collaborators. The prospective study material was composed of cDNA or gDNA derived from T cells, B-cell-depleted T cells, or PBMCs. The sample metadata nearly always contained a de-identified subject ID, COVID-19 status, age in years and sex.

General study outcomes and caveats: The amount of clinical and demographic metadata varied by source and participant and was provided uncurated.

Collaborating institutions collected whole blood in K2EDTA tubes following their own protocols. For TCRbeta analysis, collaborators shipped samples in one of three forms: frozen whole blood, isolated PBMCs, or DNA extracted from either of those sample types. The TCR originated in a middle-aged man with active or convalescent COVID-19. What was sequenced was peripheral blood.

The nucleotide sequence is given as TGTGCCAGCAGCTTAGGTAGCGGGGGGGCCGATGAGCAGTTCTTC. This yields the protein CASSLGSGGADEQFF. The V and J segments used are TRBV7-3 and TRBJ2-1; 11 central bases correspond to TRBD2. Ends trimmed: V by 2 bases, J by 8 bases; bases unmatched to a gene: 5. Spanning cysteine to phenylalanine, the CDR3 consists of 15 amino acids. Only CDR3 DNA is held: 45 bases, read in frame from base 1. The germline V gene provides CDR1 SGHTA and CDR2 FQGTGA.